The T cell receptor beta chain described here comes from a study of T cells in Graves' hyperthyroidism and ophthalmopathy. Study-wide findings and caveats: Before onset, by a median of approximately 5.9 months, the model predicted ophthalmopathy. Most thyroid clonotypes expanded above 0.001 appeared in blood too.

With 0 bases removed from V and 3 bases from J, the gap between germline ends came to 12 bases. The CDR3 extends over 15 amino acids. Germline values: CDR1 KGHSH, CDR2 LQKENI. Amplification of TCR beta CDR3 regions was performed using RNA transcripts as template. A first-round RT-PCR of the TCR CDR3 used the HTBI primer set. Using its own MiXCR run on the multiplex PCR reads, TCRdb lists one record per CDR3 protein. The data show about 560,000 distinct CDR3 sequences, about a sixth seen once. This clonotype was found a few times. No antigen is known for it. The TCR originated in a young woman with Graves' hyperthyroidism. Sequencing input: blood. The genes are TRBV18 and TRBJ2-7; tentative D call: TRBD1 (6 bases). CDR3 region: CASSPPGAIGYEQYF. The CDR3 nucleotides are TGTGCCAGCTCACCACCGGGGGCGATAGGCTACGAGCAGTACTTC. Combining the CDR3 with reference TRBV18 and TRBJ2-7 gives the whole variable domain NAGVMQNPRHLVRRRGQEARLRCSPMKGHSHVYWYRQLPEEGLKFMVYLQKENIIDESGMPKERFSAEFPKEGPSILRIQQVVRGDSAAYFCASSPPGAIGYEQYFGPGTRLTVT.